Listed below are T cell receptor beta chains from one sample, sequenced in a study of blood T cell repertoires in COVID-19. Profiling relied on immunoSEQ multiplex PCR, and the TCRdb table lists in-frame clones only, not all of them. The table lists about 190,000 clones, approximately 79% of them singletons. Sequencing used peripheral blood. These TCRs come from a man aged 55-75 years with active or convalescent COVID-19. Both conserved end residues are part of each CDR3. Fields, in order: V gene, CDR3 protein.

>TRBV27
CASRGFSTDTQYF
>TRBV28
CASRELAGGASGEQFF
>TRBV5-4
CASSTLGQGAGEQYF
>TRBV6-5
CASSYGTGGGSLMYTF
>TRBV27
CASSLSIGDFSSYEQYF
>TRBV6-1
CASSDAGTGSEKLFF
>TRBV27
CASSLGAGYGDTQYF
>TRBV7-2
CASSPTTGGLAGTQYF
>TRBV11-2
CASSAHQTGGENTEAFF
>TRBV6-2/TRBV6-3
CASSPSYEQYF
>TRBV5-8
CASSLFGATFSGNTIYF
>TRBV15
CATSRAGGQVEKLFF
>TRBV13
CASSLRGRGNQETQYF
>TRBV7-2
CASSGSHRVTAGYTF
>TRBV7-3
CASSRAGGRSGYTF
>TRBV3-1/TRBV3-2
CASSQSDSPGRGYEQYF
>TRBV27
CASSLSISSGGRMNEQFF
>TRBV2
CASSPQGPRGEQYF
>TRBV11-2
CASTPEAGETQYF
>TRBV6-5
CASRREYNYGYTF
>TRBV11-2
CASSLGTSGSYRDEQFF
>TRBV15
CATSREGSGAYNEQFF
>TRBV12-5
CASGLGGLYGYTF
>TRBV18
CASSPQGQAGITGELFF
>TRBV9
CASRPNPAGGLLGYTF
>TRBV7-2
CASSLVMGTSGATYEQYF
>TRBV7-2
CASSLKRGAPSFNEKLFF
>TRBV24-1
CATEGQGAREQYF
>TRBV29-1
CSGWRGFGYTF
>TRBV19
CASSNREAFF
>TRBV5-1
CASSSFSAGGLSNEQFF
>TRBV21-1
CASSTGQGINQPQHF
>TRBV6-4
CASSAGLYDEQFF
>TRBV18
CASSGDRGSETQYF
>TRBV9
CASSVSGRYNEQFF
>TRBV9
CASSYRDTGDYGYTF
>TRBV19
CASSPGLAGLEQYF
>TRBV12-3/TRBV12-4
CASSLGGYYGYTF
>TRBV12-3/TRBV12-4
CASSSYNDEKLFF
>TRBV7-2
CASSSGGRETQYF
>TRBV18
CASSPTTGDTEAFF
>TRBV13
CASSLIQTIEQFF
>TRBV12-3/TRBV12-4
CASSSGGYTEAFF
>TRBV7-3
CASSNGDTQYF
>TRBV6-4
CASSVSYGTDYNEQFF
>TRBV11-2
CASSPAAGVISNEQFF
>TRBV7-3
CASSGGSGTASTDTQYF
>TRBV11-2
CASSRGQGTGELFF
>TRBV15
CATSRPSGTAYEQYF
>TRBV27
CASRRQGGYEQYF
>TRBV5-1
CASSLGWGPGTEQYF
>TRBV9
CASSLGQGGEQYF
>TRBV18
CASSPDRSYEQYF
>TRBV5-4
CASSSRATNEKLFF
>TRBV19
CASSMGLAGKYNEQFF
>TRBV7-8
CASSLASPEARQYF
>TRBV30
CAWGQGRGNYGYTF